The clone carrying this TCR beta chain was detected a few times. Its antigen is currently unknown. A template switching step contributed a universal primer site, while unique molecular identifiers were present in the cDNA. TCRdb redid the calling of the 5' RACE reads with MiXCR, one entry per CDR3 protein. The sample has nearly 650,000 distinct CDR3 sequences; just over 7% are singletons. The ends lost 4 bases at V and 6 bases at J; junction bases unmatched: 10. The germline V gene has CDR1 SGHKS and CDR2 YYEKEE (reference sequence). This CDR3 spans 15 amino acids. This sample is part of a study of identical twins. The study, taken as a whole, reports: The same donors were not followed; conclusions instead depended on cross-sectional statistical analysis. Insertions ran lower in abundant cord blood beta clonotypes, though not in memory repertoires.

These same records also appear under a second study, on yellow fever vaccine responses in identical twins.

V and J are TRBV5-5 and TRBJ2-1, with 7 positions matching TRBD2. This clonotype was sampled from a woman younger than 30 in good health. Sequencing was carried out using PBMCs. CDR3 loop: CASSHPGLSLNEQFF. CDR3 nucleotides: TGTGCCAGCAGCCATCCGGGACTATCCCTCAATGAGCAGTTCTTC.